Listed below are T cell receptor beta chains from one sample, sequenced in a study of T cells after yellow fever vaccination. TCRdb recomputed calls from the 5' RACE reads with MiXCR, one row per CDR3 protein. The sample holds around 320,000 distinct CDR3 sequences, around 8.6% seen once. Sequences were derived from CD4+ T cells sorted from PBMCs, sampled 5 days after the yellow fever booster vaccination. The source is a man aged 18 to 29 who received the YFV17D yellow fever vaccine. The CDR3 runs from the conserved cysteine through the conserved F or W. The D gene is left open where the match is weak. Rows give clone size only sometimes, using once, few, many, or a class for an expanded clone.

clone_size j_call v_call d_call cdr3_nt cdr3_aa
many TRBJ2-2 TRBV5-1 - TGCGCCAGCAGCTTGCGGCCAGCGAACACCGGGGAGCTGTTTTTT CASSLRPANTGELFF
many TRBJ2-3 TRBV7-2 - TGTGCCAGCAGCCGCACCCACCGGGATACGCAGTATTTT CASSRTHRDTQYF
- TRBJ1-1 TRBV5-6 - TGTGCCAGCAGCTTTATGGTCTCTGAAGCTTTCTTT CASSFMVSEAFF
few TRBJ1-1 TRBV4-3 - TGCGCCAGCAGCCAAGATTGGAGATCCTCCATGAACACTGAAGCTTTCTTT CASSQDWRSSMNTEAFF
- TRBJ1-6 TRBV5-6 TRBD1 TGTGCCAGCAGCCCACTCGGACAGGGAAATTCACCCCTCCACTTT CASSPLGQGNSPLHF
few TRBJ1-1 TRBV5-4 - TGTGCCAGCAGCTTGGCCCCGACGGCGAACACTGAAGCTTTCTTT CASSLAPTANTEAFF
- TRBJ2-3 TRBV20-1 - TGCAGTGCTCCCGTCTTCTCTAGCACAGATACGCAGTATTTT CSAPVFSSTDTQYF
few TRBJ2-2 TRBV10-3 - TGTGCCATCAGACCCTCCGGGGACGGCACCGGGGAGCTGTTTTTT CAIRPSGDGTGELFF
few TRBJ1-5 TRBV6-1 TRBD1 TGTGCCAGCAGTTCCACAGGGGGCTATCAGCCCCAGCATTTT CASSSTGGYQPQHF
few TRBJ2-3 TRBV15 - TGTGCCACCAGCAGGACCGGGGAACACACAGATACGCAGTATTTT CATSRTGEHTDTQYF
many TRBJ1-5 TRBV7-9 - TGTGCCAGCAGCTTAATGGGGAATCAGCCCCAGCATTTT CASSLMGNQPQHF
many TRBJ1-1 TRBV10-3 - TGTGCCATCAGTGAATTCATCCTGAGTTCTGAAGCTTTCTTT CAISEFILSSEAFF
few TRBJ1-1 TRBV3-1 - TGTGCCAGCAGCCAAGATTGGAAAGGAAAAGCTTTCTTT CASSQDWKGKAFF
few TRBJ1-2 TRBV7-9 - TGTGCCAGCAGACGGGACGGCGCTAACTATGGCTACACCTTC CASRRDGANYGYTF
few TRBJ1-1 TRBV20-1 - TGCAGTGCCTCTCGCGGCCCAGGCTACACTGAAGCTTTCTTT CSASRGPGYTEAFF
- TRBJ2-7 TRBV5-8 TRBD1 TGTGCCAGCAGCTTGGACAGGGGGCGCGAGCAGTACTTC CASSLDRGREQYF
few TRBJ2-2 TRBV6-2/TRBV6-3 - TGTGCCAGCAGTTACCAACCGGGACTGGGAGACGGGGAGCTGTTTTTT CASSYQPGLGDGELFF
- TRBJ1-3 TRBV18 - TGTGCCAGCTCACCATATATTTCCTCTGGAAACACCATATATTTT CASSPYISSGNTIYF
- TRBJ2-5 TRBV19 TRBD2 TGTGCCAGTAGTAGAGCCACTAGCGGGGGCGACGAGACCCAGTACTTC CASSRATSGGDETQYF
- TRBJ1-1 TRBV12-3/TRBV12-4 TRBD1 TGTGCCAGCAGTTACTACGCCGGGACAGGCGGCACTGAAGCTTTCTTT CASSYYAGTGGTEAFF
few TRBJ2-3 TRBV12-3/TRBV12-4 TRBD2 TGTGCCAGCAGTTTAGTAGCGGGGGCTAACCCAGATACGCAGTATTTT CASSLVAGANPDTQYF
many TRBJ2-3 TRBV12-5 - TGTGCTAGTGGTTCCGGGGACACAGATACGCAGTATTTT CASGSGDTDTQYF
few TRBJ1-2 TRBV7-2 TRBD1 TGTGCCAGCAGCGCCAACCAGGGGGCTCAGGGCTACACCTTC CASSANQGAQGYTF
- TRBJ2-3 TRBV6-6 - TGTGCCAGCAGTTACTCGCGGTGGGATACGCAGTATTTT CASSYSRWDTQYF
many TRBJ1-2 TRBV7-2 TRBD1 TGTGCCAGCAGCTCTCTGGACAGGATTTGGTATGGCTACACCTTC CASSSLDRIWYGYTF
- TRBJ2-2 TRBV4-1 - TGCGCCAGCAGCCAAGGGCAGGGTGTTACCGGGGAGCTGTTTTTT CASSQGQGVTGELFF
few TRBJ2-3 TRBV15 TRBD2 TGTGCCACCAGCAGAACGGTCCCAAGCGGGGGCACAGATACGCAGTATTTT CATSRTVPSGGTDTQYF
- TRBJ2-3 TRBV15 - TGTGCCACTAGGGGCGAGTTGAACACAGATACGCAGTATTTT CATRGELNTDTQYF
- TRBJ1-1 TRBV20-1 - TGCAGTGCTACACAGCCGAACACTGAAGCTTTCTTT CSATQPNTEAFF
many TRBJ1-5 TRBV12-3/TRBV12-4 - TGTGCCAGCAGTTTTGGGTTGAGCAATCAGCCCCAGCATTTT CASSFGLSNQPQHF
many TRBJ2-5 TRBV5-1 - TGCGCCAGCAGTCAGGGTGAAGAGACCCAGTACTTC CASSQGEETQYF
- TRBJ2-1 TRBV4-1 - TGCGCCAGCAGCCAAGATAGGAGCTCCTACAATGAGCAGTTCTTC CASSQDRSSYNEQFF
- TRBJ2-2 TRBV7-3 - TGTGCCAGCAGGACCGACCACGATACCGGGGAGCTGTTTTTT CASRTDHDTGELFF
many TRBJ2-1 TRBV10-3 - TGTGCCATCGGCGACAACTACAATGAGCAGTTCTTC CAIGDNYNEQFF
many TRBJ1-1 TRBV6-1 TRBD1 TGTGCCAGCAGTGACGGGACAGGGCTCGAAGCTTTCTTT CASSDGTGLEAFF
few TRBJ2-1 TRBV5-1 - TGCGCCAGCAGCTTGTTGGGGGACACGGGATACAATGAGCAGTTCTTC CASSLLGDTGYNEQFF
few TRBJ2-5 TRBV2 - TGTGCCAGCAGGACCACAGGGGAGACCCAGTACTTC CASRTTGETQYF
few TRBJ2-2 TRBV30 - TGTGCCTGGAGTGTACTTTTCGGATCCGGGGAGCTGTTTTTT CAWSVLFGSGELFF
- TRBJ2-7 TRBV20-1 - TGCAGTGCTAGAGATCGTGATTTCTCCTACGAGCAGTACTTC CSARDRDFSYEQYF
many TRBJ2-7 TRBV7-3 - TGTGCCAGCAGCCTCCATGCAGCTTCCTCCTACGAGCAGTACTTC CASSLHAASSYEQYF
few TRBJ2-2 TRBV7-9 - TGTGCCAGCCACCGCGGCCCGACGGAGATAGGCGGGGAGCTGTTTTTT CASHRGPTEIGGELFF
few TRBJ1-2 TRBV6-1 - TGTGCCAGCAGTGAAGCACAAAACTATGGCTACACCTTC CASSEAQNYGYTF